Below are 13 T cell receptor beta chains sequenced from a single sample in a study of blood T cell repertoires in COVID-19. The method was immunoSEQ multiplex PCR; TCRdb's version includes in-frame clones alone and lacks a portion of them. Among about 280,000 clones listed, approximately 85% were seen once. Source material: peripheral blood. The receptor source for this set is a man aged 45 to 65 with active or convalescent COVID-19.

The rearrangement joins TRBV27 to TRBJ1-2; D is unclear. V was trimmed by 6 bases and J by 4 bases, leaving 15 bases between them. The CDR3 is made up of 14 amino acids. Per the germline V gene, CDR1 is MNHEY and CDR2 is SMNVEV (reference sequence). The CDR3 DNA sequence: TGTGCCAGCAGCTATAGCCCCCAGTTCTATGGCTACACCTTC. The encoded protein is CASSYSPQFYGYTF.

V gene TRBV4-2 combines with J gene TRBJ2-7, with D uncertain. The length of the CDR3 is 13 residues. V was shortened by 2 bases and J by 3 bases, with 8 bases between the two germline ends. Germline V gene lookup returns CDR1 LGHNA and CDR2 YNFKEQ. The CDR3 DNA is TGTGCCAGCAGCCAATCTGAGTACTACGAGCAGTACTTC. It translates to CASSQSEYYEQYF.

The chain couples TRBV9 to TRBJ2-5; 13 nucleotides agree with TRBD2. This CDR3 is built from 16 residues. In germline, CDR1 is SGDLS, CDR2 YYNGEE. The trim removed 4 bases at V and 3 bases at J, leaving 6 bases unmatched. CDR3 coding DNA: TGTGCCAGCAGCACGGGACTAGCGGGACTGGAAGAGACCCAGTACTTC. This sequence encodes CASSTGLAGLEETQYF.

In DNA, the CDR3 is TGTGCCAGCAGTTCTCCAGGACAAGCTAACTATGGCTACACCTTC. This encodes CASSSPGQANYGYTF. The rearrangement links TRBV28 to TRBJ1-2; a possible D gene is TRBD1 (5 bases). Between the trimmed V and J ends, which lost 4 bases and 0 bases, there was a span of 12 bases. The CDR3 is 15 residues long. The germline V gene has CDR1 MDHEN and CDR2 SYDVKM.

This clone occurred once. V is TRBV9 and J is TRBJ2-3; tentative D call: TRBD2 (6 bases). Germline CDR1 reads SGDLS; CDR2 reads YYNGEE. The germline V and J ends were trimmed by 0 bases and 4 bases, with 15 bases remaining between them. This CDR3 has 16 amino acids. For the CDR3, the DNA is TGTGCCAGCAGCGTAGGGGACGGGAGAACATCAGATACGCAGTATTTT. Its protein product is CASSVGDGRTSDTQYF.

This chain links TRBV5-1 with TRBJ1-1, with D unresolved. Germline CDR1 SGHRS, CDR2 YFSETQ. The CDR3 totals 14 residues. Trimming pared 1 base from V and 6 bases from J, leaving 13 bases between. CDR3 amino acids: CASSLSGQISEAFF. CDR3 DNA sequence: TGCGCCAGCAGCTTGTCGGGTCAAATTTCTGAAGCTTTCTTT.

This clone has a single count. The CDR3 here is CATSRDLVGQPQHF. CDR3 DNA sequence: TGTGCCACCAGCAGAGACTTGGTCGGTCAGCCCCAGCATTTT. V and J are TRBV15 and TRBJ1-5; no reliable D call. The germline gives CDR1 LNHNV, CDR2 YYDKDF (reference sequence). Trimming removed 0 bases at V and 6 bases at J, with 9 bases between. The CDR3 runs to 14 residues.

This sequence joins TRBV30 and TRBJ2-3; 7 bases agree with TRBD2. CDR1 GTSNPN and CDR2 SVGIG come from the germline V gene (reference sequence). The CDR3 sequence is 15 residues long. Trimming took 1 base from V and 0 from J; bases not matched to a gene: 4. DNA of the CDR3: TGTGCCTGGAGTGCGGGACTACCTAGCACAGATACGCAGTATTTT. Translating gives CAWSAGLPSTDTQYF.

The chain uses TRBV10-3 and TRBJ2-7, with 11 bases fitting TRBD1. Per the germline V gene, CDR1 is ENHRY and CDR2 is SYGVKD. Losses at the gene ends were 6 bases for V and 5 bases for J; bases not matched to a gene: 6. The CDR3 contains 14 residues. The CDR3 nucleotides read TGTGCCATCAGAATGGACAGGGGGCACCACGAGCAGTACTTC. Translated: CAIRMDRGHHEQYF.

The J gene is TRBJ2-2, the V gene TRBV6-5; 9 bases fit TRBD1. This CDR3 is 14 amino acids long. The junction had 2 bases not matched to a gene; V was cut back by 8 bases and J by 1 base. The germline gives CDR1 MNHEY, CDR2 SVGAGI. The CDR3 nucleotides are TGTGCCAGCGAGGACAGGGGGAACACCGGGGAGCTGTTTTTT. Translation gives CASEDRGNTGELFF.

This chain joins TRBV4-2 and TRBJ2-1; no firm D call. With 0 bases removed from V and 3 bases from J, the gap between germline ends came to 15 bases. Germline V CDR1 and CDR2: LGHNA, YNFKEQ. This CDR3 spans 17 amino acids. CDR3 DNA: TGTGCCAGCAGCCAAGAAACGTCCGCGGCTTTCTACAATGAGCAGTTCTTC. Protein: CASSQETSAAFYNEQFF.

The gene calls are TRBV5-8 and TRBJ2-3, with 13 bases matching TRBD2. The CDR3 has 16 residues. Germline values: CDR1 SGHTS, CDR2 YDEGEE. V was clipped by 4 bases and J by 3 bases; unmatched bases: 5. CDR3 DNA sequence: TGTGCCAGCAGCCCGCGACTAGCGGGAGGTACAGATACGCAGTATTTT. Encoded protein: CASSPRLAGGTDTQYF.

The rearrangement joins TRBV12-3 or TRBV12-4 to TRBJ2-7; possible D gene TRBD1, 6 bases. V was trimmed by 5 bases and J by 5 bases, leaving 13 bases between them. This CDR3 spans 13 amino acids. For the CDR3, the DNA is TGTGCCAGCAGTCCGACAGGCTATAACGAGCAGTACTTC. It yields the protein CASSPTGYNEQYF.